The count of the clone carrying this TCR beta chain is one. The V and J ends lost 3 bases and 11 bases respectively, with 12 bases between them. This CDR3 has 12 residues. The participants were between roughly 18 and 89 years old and came from about two dozen US areas. These data come from a study of blood T cell repertoires in COVID-19. Here immunoSEQ multiplex PCR was the method, and the copy in TCRdb shows in-frame clones only, minus some. The sample carries fewer than 350,000 clones, 65% to 90% recorded once. This TCR was sampled from a woman between 40 and 55 years old with acute COVID-19. The V gene is TRBV12-3 or TRBV12-4, the J gene TRBJ2-3, with unresolved D. Sequenced material: PBMCs or T cells enriched from blood (not recorded which). This chain's CDR3 is CASSLWLDRQYF. Here the CDR3 DNA reads TGTGCCAGCAGTTTGTGGTTAGATCGGCAGTATTTT.